This entry concerns a single TCR beta chain. Its antigen target is currently unknown. Base qualities were left out, and no much larger clone turns up one base away. The collaborating institutions used their own protocols to collect whole blood in K2EDTA tubes. For TCRbeta analysis, collaborator samples were shipped as frozen whole blood, as isolated PBMCs, or as DNA extracted from either sample type. TCRbeta CDR3 regions were amplified from genomic DNA by means of the immunoSEQ Assay, a bias-controlled multiplex PCR. Concerning the study's data processing: Nucleated cell counts per sample were estimated from amplification of reference gene primers within the assay. Sequence reads were collapsed and filtered to measure the absolute abundance of every unique TCRbeta CDR3 rearrangement. Productive Simpson clonality was computed per sample as the square root of Simpson's diversity index over productive rearrangements. Drawn from immuneACCESS, this table holds only the in-frame rearrangements with V and J called that TCRdb kept. Clones are partly lost; checked studies trace under half to an unresolved V gene and leave the rest unexplained. D and trimming were read from the DNA, whereas the V and J calls and clone size are those reported in that table. Across this sample there are roughly 87,000 clones, with around 84% seen only once. The ten largest clones represent roughly 17% of the sample.

This sample was included in a study of blood T cell repertoires in COVID-19 (dated by TCRdb to the early 2020s). Broadly, across the study: Collaborator samples came from the United States, Italy and Spain and covered acute and convalescent phases of COVID-19. HLA class I and class II types, where available, came from metadata supplied by the sample provider rather than from assay-based typing. The samples were drawn from two sources: the first 160 participants of the ongoing ImmuneRACE study, and fewer than 1,500 subjects contributed by 6 global collaborators. Nearly every sample came with metadata listing a de-identified subject ID, COVID-19 status, age in years and sex. The material from the prospective study consisted of cDNA or gDNA derived from T cells, B-cell-depleted T cells, or PBMCs. Subjects who had been exposed to COVID-19, were actively infected with it, or had recovered from it provided the deeply sampled blood TCRbeta repertoires that made up the dataset. The repertoires were made available in a free public database intended to serve as a resource for research on the immune response to SARS-CoV-2. Findings and caveats that apply to the study as a whole: The quantity of clinical and demographic metadata differed by source and by participant and was supplied without curation.

Reading from cysteine to phenylalanine, the CDR3 counts 18 amino acids. The DNA shown is the 54-base CDR3, in frame from base 1. V lost 1 base and J lost 3 bases, and the count of bases not matched to a germline gene is 5. CDR1 MNHNS and CDR2 SASEGT were looked up in the germline V gene. Recombination connected TRBV6-1 to TRBJ2-5, with 16 bases aligning to TRBD2. The clonotype originates from a woman aged 60-70 years with acute or convalescent COVID-19. Material: peripheral blood. In nucleotide form, the sequence is TGTGCCAGCAGTGAAGAATGGGGACTAGCGGGGGGGAAAGAGACCCAGTACTTC. Its amino acids are CASSEEWGLAGGKETQYF.